This T cell receptor (beta chain) was sequenced in a study of cytotoxic CD8 clonotypes in ibrutinib-treated CLL. Study-level points and caveats: Relative to age-matched healthy donors, clonality at baseline was higher, and it tracked circulating CD8+ T-cell counts. Increased clonality at ibrutinib response gave way to a return toward baseline at progression.

V shed 6 bases and J shed 2 bases, with 7 bases lying between them. CDR3 length: 12 residues. CDR1 is SGHTA and CDR2 is FQGNSA in the germline V gene. Turning to this clone: Its specificity is not known.

The method was immunoSEQ multiplex PCR; TCRdb's version includes in-frame clones alone and lacks a portion of them. Among 300,000 to 350,000 clones listed, 80% were seen once. The sample consisted of PBMCs, taken before ibrutinib treatment. This rearrangement joins TRBV7-2 to TRBJ2-5, with D maybe TRBD1 (5 bases). The receptor was derived from a human donor with chronic lymphocytic leukemia. The chain's CDR3 is CASRRQQETQYF. CDR3 nucleotides: TGTGCCAGCAGGCGACAGCAAGAGACCCAGTACTTC.